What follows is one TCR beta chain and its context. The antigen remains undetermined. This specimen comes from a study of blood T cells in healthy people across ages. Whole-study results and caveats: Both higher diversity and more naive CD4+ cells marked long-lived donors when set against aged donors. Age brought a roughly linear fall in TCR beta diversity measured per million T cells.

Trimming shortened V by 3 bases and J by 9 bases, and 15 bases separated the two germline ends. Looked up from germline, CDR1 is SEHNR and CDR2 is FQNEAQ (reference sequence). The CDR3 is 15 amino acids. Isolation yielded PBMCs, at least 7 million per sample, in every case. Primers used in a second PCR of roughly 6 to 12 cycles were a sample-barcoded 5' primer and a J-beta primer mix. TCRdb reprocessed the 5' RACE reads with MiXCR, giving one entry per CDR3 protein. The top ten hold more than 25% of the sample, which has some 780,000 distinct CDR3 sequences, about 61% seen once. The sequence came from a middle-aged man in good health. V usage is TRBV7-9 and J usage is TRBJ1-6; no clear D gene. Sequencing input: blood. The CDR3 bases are TGTGCCAGCAGCTTGGGTCCCGAGGACGGTTCACCCCTCCACTTT. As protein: CASSLGPEDGSPLHF.